This T cell receptor (beta chain) was recorded in a study of cytomegalovirus exposure and HLA in healthy donors. The PCR employed 60 Vbeta primers together with 13 Jbeta primers. Profiling relied on immunoSEQ multiplex PCR, and the TCRdb table lists in-frame clones only, not all of them. In the table there are roughly 93,000 clones, around 72% of which are singletons. The germline gives CDR1 SGHTA, CDR2 FQGTGA. The CDR3 loop spans 16 amino acids. V lost 5 bases, J lost 0 bases, and 13 bases lay in between. V is TRBV7-3 and J is TRBJ2-2, with a possible D match to TRBD2 (6 bases). What was sequenced was PBMCs. This receptor was obtained from a male donor in good health and CMV-seronegative. The chain's CDR3 is CASSPNGGSNTGELFF. As DNA, the CDR3 is TGTGCCAGCAGCCCGAACGGGGGATCGAACACCGGGGAGCTGTTTTTT. The full variable domain, rest sourced from reference TRBV7-3 and TRBJ2-2, is GAGVSQTPSNKVTEKGKYVELRCDPISGHTALYWYRQSLGQGPEFLIYFQGTGAADDSGLPNDRFFAVRPEGSVSTLKIQRTERGDSAVYLCASSPNGGSNTGELFFGEGSRLTVL.